The 32 T cell receptor beta chains reported below all come from one sample, sequenced in a study of T-cell reconstitution after alpha-beta-depleted transplantation in children. The library targeted TCRbeta and was prepared with unique molecular identifiers. MiXCR was run by TCRdb on the PCR reads, yielding one entry per CDR3 protein. This repertoire shows hundreds of thousands of distinct CDR3 sequences, around 13% found once; its top ten account for 0.79%. Sequenced here: PBMCs, sampled before TCRalphabeta/CD19-depleted stem cell transplant. These receptors all stem from a girl aged 2 to 10 with congenital amegakaryocytic thrombocytopenia, due to receive a stem cell transplant.

This clonotype appeared a few times. The rearrangement joins TRBV7-6 to TRBJ1-5; D unclear. In germline, CDR1 is SGHVS, CDR2 FNYEAQ. Trimming stripped 8 bases from V and 6 bases from J, with 8 bases between. The CDR3 has 11 residues. The CDR3 sequence: CASGPGQPQHF. The CDR3 nucleotides are TGTGCCAGCGGACCAGGTCAGCCCCAGCATTTT.

In its sample, this clonotype was seen a few times. The chain links TRBV7-8 to TRBJ2-3; tentatively, D is TRBD1 or TRBD2 (5 bases each). Germline assignment: CDR1 SGHVS and CDR2 FQNEAQ. Trimming left V 5 bases short and J 0 bases short, with 15 bases between. The CDR3 runs to 16 residues. The CDR3, as DNA: TGTGCCAGCAGCCGAGACGGGGACGGTAGCACAGATACGCAGTATTTT. This codes for CASSRDGDGSTDTQYF.

The sample holds many counts of this clonotype. This chain uses TRBV20-1 with TRBJ1-4; maybe TRBD1 (5 bases). The germline V gene has CDR1 DFQATT and CDR2 SNEGSKA (reference sequence). The CDR3 spans 14 residues. Trimming stripped 5 bases from V and 7 bases from J, with 17 bases between. Here the CDR3 DNA reads TGCAGTGCTCAACTGGCGGGGGGGAGTGAAAAACTGTTTTTT. It encodes CSAQLAGGSEKLFF.

There are a few counts of this clonotype. The chain couples TRBV7-9 to TRBJ1-5, with D unclear. The V end lost 5 bases, the J end lost 5 bases, and 7 bases lay between the germline ends. Per the germline V gene, CDR1 is SEHNR and CDR2 is FQNEAQ (reference sequence). This CDR3 contains 12 residues. In DNA, the CDR3 is TGTGCCAGCAGCGCGGACCATCAGCCCCAGCATTTT. Translating it yields CASSADHQPQHF.

This chain links TRBV5-1 with TRBJ2-5; 11 bases map to TRBD2. CDR1 is SGHRS, CDR2 YFSETQ, per germline. V shed 3 bases and J 5 bases; nucleotides not matched to a gene: 12. The CDR3 totals 17 residues. CDR3 DNA: TGCGCCAGCAGCTCTAGGGGACTAGCGGATCTATTGGAGACCCAGTACTTC. Its translation: CASSSRGLADLLETQYF.

This clonotype was seen many times. The chain couples TRBV20-1 to TRBJ1-3; a weak D match, TRBD1 (5 bases). The CDR3 runs 17 residues. Trimming removed 2 bases at V and 0 bases at J, with 17 bases between. Germline V gene data show CDR1 as DFQATT and CDR2 as SNEGSKA (reference sequence). CDR3 bases: TGCAGTGCTAGATCCCCGAACAGGCGCCTCTCTGGAAACACCATATATTTT. This encodes CSARSPNRRLSGNTIYF.

Concerning this clonotype itself: With a much larger clone just one base away, this may be a read error. The conserved final phenylalanine or tryptophan is absent from the CDR3, which likely points to a read error. The gene calls are TRBV5-1 and TRBJ2-5, with D hard to call. Germline assignment: CDR1 SGHRS and CDR2 YFSETQ. This CDR3 is built from 13 residues. The V end lost 4 bases, the J end lost 1 base, and 8 bases lay between the germline ends. CDR3 nucleotide sequence: TGCGCCAGCAGCGATAGGACCCAAGAGACCCAGTACTAC. Translated: CASSDRTQETQYY.

This clonotype has only a few counts. The chain couples TRBV30 to TRBJ1-2; D is uncertain. The germline V gene has CDR1 GTSNPN and CDR2 SVGIG (reference sequence). V lost 0 bases and J lost 7, with 12 bases in between. The CDR3 covers 13 residues. CDR3 nucleotide sequence: TGTGCCTGGAGTGTACGGGGTAAAAGTGGCTACACCTTC. Protein sequence: CAWSVRGKSGYTF.

This clonotype was counted many times. The chain combines TRBV12-3 or TRBV12-4 with TRBJ1-4; D might be TRBD1 (6 bases). This CDR3 spans 14 amino acids. V dropped 6 bases and J dropped 4 bases, with 12 bases sitting between them. The CDR3 DNA reads as TGTGCCAGCAGACGAGGACAGCTTAATGAAAAACTGTTTTTT. Translated: CASRRGQLNEKLFF.

The chain couples TRBV5-1 to TRBJ1-2; tentatively, D is TRBD1 (5 bases). V lost 5 bases, J lost 0 bases, and 14 bases lay in between. Per germline, CDR1 SGHRS and CDR2 YFSETQ. This CDR3 has 15 amino acids. DNA for the CDR3: TGCGCCAGCAGTCCCCGGGACGGAGCTAACTATGGCTACACCTTC. This gives the protein CASSPRDGANYGYTF.

A few counts support this clonotype. The gene calls are TRBV7-3 and TRBJ2-1; 9 nucleotides match TRBD2. The CDR3 extends over 17 amino acids. The V gene's germline CDR1 is SGHTA and CDR2 FQGTGA. The J segment lost 0 bases and the V segment lost 1 base, leaving 4 bases of the junction unmatched. CDR3 coding DNA: TGTGCCAGCAGCTTAAATAGCGGGGGTAGCTCCTACAATGAGCAGTTCTTC. It yields the protein CASSLNSGGSSYNEQFF.

This clonotype came up a few times. The V gene is TRBV6-5, the J gene TRBJ2-7; 7 bases line up with TRBD1. The CDR3 is 16 residues long. The junction had 14 bases not matched to a gene; V was cut back by 4 bases and J by 5 bases. Germline V CDR1 and CDR2: MNHEY, SVGAGI. CDR3 amino acids: CASSLQPGRGRHEQYF. The DNA of the CDR3 is TGTGCCAGCAGTTTACAACCGGGAAGGGGGCGCCACGAGCAGTACTTC.

Only a few counts were recorded for this clonotype. The chain couples TRBV12-3 or TRBV12-4 to TRBJ2-1, with unresolved D. The CDR3 is made up of 16 amino acids. V dropped 3 bases and J dropped 7 bases, with 19 bases sitting between them. The CDR3 spells CASSFQSYGIGNEQFF. The CDR3, as DNA: TGTGCCAGCAGTTTCCAGTCGTACGGAATAGGGAATGAGCAGTTCTTC.

Regarding this clonotype: This could be a read error, since a much larger clone is one nucleotide away. The chain joins TRBV29-1 to TRBJ2-2, with no clear D. This CDR3 spans 13 amino acids. Germline V gives CDR1 SQVTM, CDR2 ANQGSEA. Trimming removed 2 bases from V and 1 base from J, with 5 bases in between. CDR3 DNA sequence: TGCAGCGTTGAAAGGGAGAACACCGGGGAGCTGTTTTTT. Encoded protein: CSVERENTGELFF.

This clonotype has at least ten counts. This sequence joins TRBV29-1 and TRBJ2-3; D is possibly TRBD1 or TRBD2 (6 bases each). Germline CDR1 SQVTM, CDR2 ANQGSEA. The CDR3 sequence is 14 residues long. V lost 8 bases and J 2 bases, leaving 17 bases between the germline ends. The CDR3 DNA follows: TGCAGCACCGAACGACAGGACTACACAGATACGCAGTATTTT. Amino acids: CSTERQDYTDTQYF.

V and J are TRBV19 and TRBJ1-4; TRBD1 might be the D (5 bases). This CDR3 contains 16 residues. The V and J ends lost 6 bases and 0 bases respectively, with 14 bases between them. CDR1 and CDR2 from the germline V gene are LNHDA and SQIVND (reference sequence). CDR3 nucleotides: TGTGCCAGTAGAACAGAAGACAGAGCAACTAATGAAAAACTGTTTTTT. As protein: CASRTEDRATNEKLFF. Together with reference TRBV19 and TRBJ1-4, the CDR3 gives the full variable domain: DGGITQSPKYLFRKEGQNVTLSCEQNLNHDAMYWYRQDPGQGLRLIYYSQIVNDFQKGDIAEGYSVSREKKESFPLTVTSAQKNPTAFYLCASRTEDRATNEKLFFGSGTQLSVL.

The V gene is TRBV29-1, the J gene TRBJ2-3, with 7 bases identical to TRBD2. From germline, CDR1 is SQVTM and CDR2 ANQGSEA. The CDR3 spans 14 residues. Trimming cost V 1 base and J 14 bases; bases outside gene matches: 15. The CDR3 here is CSVEARGRAMALYF. The CDR3 coding sequence is TGCAGCGTTGAAGCGCGAGGGAGGGCAATGGCGCTGTATTTT.

Ten or more counts support this clonotype. This chain joins TRBV20-1 and TRBJ2-1; possibly TRBD2 for D (5 bases). The ends were cut back, 5 bases at V and 7 bases at J, with 9 bases in the middle. The V gene's germline CDR1 is DFQATT and CDR2 SNEGSKA (reference sequence). The CDR3 length is 11 residues. CDR3 loop: CSAEIANEQFF. CDR3 bases: TGCAGTGCTGAAATAGCGAATGAGCAGTTCTTC.

This clonotype was found a few times. This chain uses TRBV12-3 or TRBV12-4 with TRBJ2-1, with TRBD2 matching 16 bases. The CDR3 consists of 15 residues. V dropped 6 bases and J dropped 8; count of bases not matched to a gene: 4. The CDR3 coding sequence is TGTGCCAGCAGGGGACTAGCGGGAGGGCCATATGAGCAGTTCTTC. Its translation: CASRGLAGGPYEQFF.

CDR3 sequence: CASSRRDRESLEQFF. For the CDR3, the DNA is TGTGCCAGCAGCCGCCGGGACAGGGAGTCTTTGGAGCAGTTCTTC. V usage is TRBV27 and J usage is TRBJ2-1, with 9 bases identical to TRBD1. The germline V gene encodes CDR1 MNHEY and CDR2 SMNVEV (reference sequence). This CDR3 region has 15 residues. J lost 10 bases, V lost 6 bases, and 13 bases had no gene match.

The chain links TRBV11-2 to TRBJ2-3; either TRBD1 or TRBD2 may fit D (5 bases each). This CDR3 comprises 17 residues. Germline loops: CDR1 SGHAT, CDR2 FQNNGV. V was pared by 0 bases and J by 4 bases, with 17 bases between. The CDR3 reads CASSLELPGRIADTQYF. In nucleotides, the CDR3 is TGTGCCAGCAGCTTAGAACTCCCGGGACGGATCGCAGATACGCAGTATTTT. Based on the CDR3 plus reference TRBV11-2 and TRBJ2-3, the full variable domain is EAGVAQSPRYKIIEKRQSVAFWCNPISGHATLYWYQQILGQGPKLLIQFQNNGVVDDSQLPKDRFSAERLKGVDSTLKIQPAKLEDSAVYLCASSLELPGRIADTQYFGPGTRLTVL.

Of note for this clonotype: This may come from a read error, since a much larger clone is one base off. The chain combines TRBV10-2 with TRBJ2-7; D remains unclear. The CDR3 is 16 residues long. Germline V gene lookup returns CDR1 WSHSY and CDR2 SAAADI. The CDR3 is CASTESVYRTSYEQYF. DNA for the CDR3: TGCGCCAGCACTGAGTCTGTGTACAGAACCAGCTACGAGCAGTACTTC.

The genes are TRBV9 and TRBJ2-7; D gene uncertain. Trimming pared 2 bases from V and 3 bases from J, leaving 12 bases between. This CDR3 contains 14 residues. The germline V gene has CDR1 SGDLS and CDR2 YYNGEE. The CDR3 reads CASSVSLINYEQYF. In nucleotides, the CDR3 is TGTGCCAGCAGCGTGTCGCTAATAAACTACGAGCAGTACTTC.

This clonotype was recorded many times. This rearrangement joins TRBV12-3 or TRBV12-4 to TRBJ1-6; TRBD1 is a possible D gene (5 bases). The CDR3 covers 13 residues. The V end was cut by 4 bases, the J end by 9 bases, with 10 bases between. CDR3 sequence reads: CASSSSGFSPLHF. In DNA form, the CDR3 reads TGTGCCAGCAGTTCATCAGGGTTTTCACCCCTCCACTTT.

There are a few counts of this clonotype. This rearrangement joins TRBV27 to TRBJ2-4; TRBD1 matches 8 bases. J gave up 9 bases and V 3 bases, and 10 bases lay outside the gene matches. The CDR3 is 15 residues long. Germline V CDR1 and CDR2: MNHEY, SMNVEV (reference sequence). The CDR3 sequence is CASSLVQGAPAIQYF. CDR3 coding DNA: TGTGCCAGCAGTTTGGTTCAGGGGGCGCCGGCCATTCAGTACTTC.

This clonotype was seen just once. The chain has TRBV12-3 or TRBV12-4 and TRBJ2-7; unclear D gene. This CDR3 region has 15 residues. V was pared by 6 bases and J by 3 bases, with 18 bases between. This chain's CDR3 is CASSRPPGFRYEQYF. CDR3 in DNA: TGTGCCAGCAGCCGACCCCCCGGGTTCCGCTACGAGCAGTACTTC.

This rearrangement joins TRBV5-6 to TRBJ1-2; 9 bases align to TRBD1. The germline CDR1 and CDR2 sequences are SGHDT and YYEEEE. The CDR3 totals 14 residues. J was trimmed by 5 bases and V by 3 bases; bases with no gene match: 5. DNA for the CDR3: TGTGCCAGCAGCTGGGACAGGGATGAGTATGGCTACACCTTC. It is translated as CASSWDRDEYGYTF.

There are many counts of this clonotype. The CDR3 region has the DNA TGCAGTATACCAAGGGGTGTCGGAGCTTTCTTT. Its protein is CSIPRGVGAFF. The rearrangement joins TRBV20-1 to TRBJ1-1, with a possible D match to TRBD1 (5 bases). Trimming shortened V by 8 bases and J by 10 bases, and 17 bases separated the two germline ends. CDR1 is DFQATT and CDR2 is SNEGSKA in the germline V gene (reference sequence). The CDR3 has 11 amino acids.

At least ten counts were recorded for this clonotype. This chain links TRBV29-1 with TRBJ2-1; unclear D gene. Germline V gene lookup returns CDR1 SQVTM and CDR2 ANQGSEA. This CDR3 region has 15 residues. V was shortened by 4 bases and J by 0 bases, with 13 bases between the two germline ends. Here the CDR3 DNA reads TGCAGCGTTGTTCCCGATACGAGCTCCTACAATGAGCAGTTCTTC. It specifies CSVVPDTSSYNEQFF.

This clonotype came up many times. The chain uses TRBV20-1 and TRBJ2-5; D uncertain. The CDR3 consists of 12 residues. Trimming removed 5 bases at V and 5 bases at J, with 12 bases between. Germline V gene lookup returns CDR1 DFQATT and CDR2 SNEGSKA (reference sequence). The CDR3 protein is CSAPVPTETQYF. The CDR3 nucleotides read TGCAGTGCTCCGGTCCCCACCGAGACCCAGTACTTC.

This clonotype was counted once. The J gene is TRBJ1-4, the V gene TRBV18, with 9 bases aligning to TRBD1. Germline CDR1 and CDR2: KGHSH and LQKENI. V trimming: 2 bases; J trimming: 8 bases; junction bases outside the gene matches: 6. CDR3 length: 15 residues. CDR3 in DNA: TGTGCCAGCTCACCATCCGGGACAGGGACCGAAAAACTGTTTTTT. It specifies CASSPSGTGTEKLFF.

This clonotype has at least ten counts. A much more abundant neighbour one base away suggests this may be a read error. This chain links TRBV28 with TRBJ2-5, with a tentative D call TRBD2 (5 bases). The length of the CDR3 is 11 residues. V dropped 3 bases and J dropped 7 bases, with 6 bases sitting between them. Germline CDR1 MDHEN, CDR2 SYDVKM. The CDR3 DNA follows: TGTGCCAGCAGTTTTCGGGGGACCCAGTACTTC. Protein sequence: CASSFRGTQYF.